This section outlines one T cell receptor (beta chain) sequence together with its context. Regarding time point: recipient sample about 28 days before transplant, after cytoreduction. Recipient blood drawn about 28 days pretransplant and days 30, 100, 180 after. This sample was included in a study of T cell clonotyping in hematopoietic cell transplantation. Produced via immunoSEQ multiplex PCR; TCRdb's table is partial and in-frame only. The table lists 11,000 or so clones, roughly 90% of them singletons, with around 13% in the top ten. There are 14 residues in the CDR3. Between the trimmed V and J ends, which lost 0 bases and 11 bases, there was a span of 16 bases. Germline V lookup: CDR1 LNHDA, CDR2 SQIVND (reference sequence).

The sequencing used peripheral blood mononuclear cells, collected before stem cell transplant. The sequence came from a woman aged 40 to 50 with acute myeloid leukemia. Some clones in this sample may be carry-over from other donors' samples. The chain couples TRBV19 to TRBJ1-1; D is unresolved. For the CDR3, the DNA is TGTGCCAGTAGTATAGACTCCCAGGTTTGGGCGGCTTTCTTT. Residues: CASSIDSQVWAAFF.